The source of this T cell receptor (beta chain) is a study of blood T cell repertoires in COVID-19. Produced via immunoSEQ multiplex PCR; TCRdb's table is partial and in-frame only. Of 210,000 or so clones in the sample, over 80% are singletons; the top ten hold over 1%. The germline V and J ends were trimmed by 2 bases and 6 bases, with 8 bases remaining between them. From germline, CDR1 is MNHEY and CDR2 SVGEGT. There are 13 residues in the CDR3. Sequenced input: peripheral blood. The chain has TRBV6-2 or TRBV6-3 and TRBJ2-1; D is undetermined. This clonotype was sampled from a woman in her 30s with COVID-19, enrolled during active disease. CDR3 sequence (DNA): TGTGCCAGCAGTTACACAGAGAGCAATGAGCAGTTCTTC. It translates to CASSYTESNEQFF.